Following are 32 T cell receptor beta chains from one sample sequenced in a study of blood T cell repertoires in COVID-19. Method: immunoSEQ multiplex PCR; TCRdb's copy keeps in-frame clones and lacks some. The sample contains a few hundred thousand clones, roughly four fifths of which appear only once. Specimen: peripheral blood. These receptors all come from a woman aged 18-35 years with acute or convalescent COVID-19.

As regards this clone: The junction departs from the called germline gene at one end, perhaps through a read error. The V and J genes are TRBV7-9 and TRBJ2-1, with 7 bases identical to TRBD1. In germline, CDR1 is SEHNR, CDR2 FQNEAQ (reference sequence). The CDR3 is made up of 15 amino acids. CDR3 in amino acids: CASTLGRGRTNEQFF. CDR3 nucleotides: TGTGCCAGCACCTTAGGTAGGGGGCGCACCAATGAGCAGTTCTTC. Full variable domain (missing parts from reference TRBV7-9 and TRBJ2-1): DTGVSQNPRHKITKRGQNVTFRCDPISEHNRLYWYRQTLGQGPEFLTYFQNEAQLEKSRLLSDRFSAERPKGSFSTLEIQRTEQGDSAMYLCASTLGRGRTNEQFFGPGTRLTVL.

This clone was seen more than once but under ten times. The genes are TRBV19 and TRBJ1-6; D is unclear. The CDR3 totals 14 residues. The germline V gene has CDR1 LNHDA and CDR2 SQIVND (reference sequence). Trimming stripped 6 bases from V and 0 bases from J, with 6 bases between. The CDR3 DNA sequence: TGTGCCAGTAGGATCAGCTCCTATAATTCACCCCTCCACTTT. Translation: CASRISSYNSPLHF.

CDR3 coding DNA: TGTGCCAGCAGTTCTGCCAGGGCGAAGAGAAACACTGAAGCTTTCTTT. Its protein product is CASSSARAKRNTEAFF. The rearrangement uses TRBV28 and TRBJ1-1; TRBD1 might be the D (5 bases). Per germline, CDR1 MDHEN and CDR2 SYDVKM. The CDR3 extends over 16 amino acids. V gave up 4 bases and J gave up 2 bases, with 17 bases separating them. Full variable domain (rest looked up from reference TRBV28 and TRBJ1-1): DVKVTQSSRYLVKRTGEKVFLECVQDMDHENMFWYRQDPGLGLRLIYFSYDVKMKEKGDIPEGYSVSREKKERFSLILESASTNQTSMYLCASSSARAKRNTEAFFGQGTRLTVV.

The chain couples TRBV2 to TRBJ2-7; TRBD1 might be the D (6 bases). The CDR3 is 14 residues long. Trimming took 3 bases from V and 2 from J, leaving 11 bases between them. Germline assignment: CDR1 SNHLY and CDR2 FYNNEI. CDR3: CASSEDSLTYEQYF. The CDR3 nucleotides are TGTGCCAGCAGTGAGGACAGCCTAACCTACGAGCAGTACTTC.

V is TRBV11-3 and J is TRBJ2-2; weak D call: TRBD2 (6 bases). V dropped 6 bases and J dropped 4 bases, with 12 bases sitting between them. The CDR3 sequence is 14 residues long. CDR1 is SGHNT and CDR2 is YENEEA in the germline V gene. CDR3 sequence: CASRRASATGELFF. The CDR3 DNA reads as TGTGCCAGCAGGCGGGCTAGCGCCACCGGGGAGCTGTTTTTT. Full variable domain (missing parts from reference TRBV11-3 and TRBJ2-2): EAGVVQSPRYKIIEKKQPVAFWCNPISGHNTLYWYLQNLGQGPELLIRYENEEAVDDSQLPKDRFSAERLKGVDSTLKIQPAELGDSAVYLCASRRASATGELFFGEGSRLTVL.

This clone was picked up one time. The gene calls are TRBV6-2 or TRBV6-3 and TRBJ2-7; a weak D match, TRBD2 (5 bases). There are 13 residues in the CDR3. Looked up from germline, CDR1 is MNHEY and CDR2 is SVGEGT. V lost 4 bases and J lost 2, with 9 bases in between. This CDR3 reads CASSSTSTYEQYF. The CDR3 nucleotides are TGTGCCAGCAGTTCTACTAGTACCTACGAGCAGTACTTC.

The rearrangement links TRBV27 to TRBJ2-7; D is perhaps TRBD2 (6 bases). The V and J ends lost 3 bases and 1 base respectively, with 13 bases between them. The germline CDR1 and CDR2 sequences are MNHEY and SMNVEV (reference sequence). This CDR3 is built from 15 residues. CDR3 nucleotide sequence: TGTGCCAGCAGTTTCCGCGGCGGGAAGTCCTACGAGCAGTACTTC. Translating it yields CASSFRGGKSYEQYF.

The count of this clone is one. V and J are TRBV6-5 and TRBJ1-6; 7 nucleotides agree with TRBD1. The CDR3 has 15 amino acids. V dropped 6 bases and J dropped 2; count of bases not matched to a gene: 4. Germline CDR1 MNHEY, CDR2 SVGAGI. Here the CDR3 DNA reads TGTGCCAGCAGGTCCGGGACAGCCTATAATTCACCCCTCCACTTT. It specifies CASRSGTAYNSPLHF.

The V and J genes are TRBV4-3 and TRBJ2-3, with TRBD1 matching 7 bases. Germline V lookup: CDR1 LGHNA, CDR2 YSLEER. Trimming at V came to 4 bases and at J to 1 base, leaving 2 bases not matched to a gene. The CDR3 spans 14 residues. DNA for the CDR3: TGCGCCAGCAGCCCGGGGACAGGCACAGATACGCAGTATTTT. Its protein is CASSPGTGTDTQYF.

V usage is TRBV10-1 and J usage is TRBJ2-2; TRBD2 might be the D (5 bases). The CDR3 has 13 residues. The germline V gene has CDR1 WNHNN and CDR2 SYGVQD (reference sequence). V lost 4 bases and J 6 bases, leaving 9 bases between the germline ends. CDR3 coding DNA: TGCGCCAGCAGTGTGACTATTTCCGGGGAGCTGTTTTTT. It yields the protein CASSVTISGELFF.

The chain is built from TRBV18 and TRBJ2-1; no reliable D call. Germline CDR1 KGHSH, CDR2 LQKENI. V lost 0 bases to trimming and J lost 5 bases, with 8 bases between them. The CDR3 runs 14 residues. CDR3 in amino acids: CASSPPISDNEQFF. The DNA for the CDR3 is TGTGCCAGCTCACCACCCATATCGGACAATGAGCAGTTCTTC.

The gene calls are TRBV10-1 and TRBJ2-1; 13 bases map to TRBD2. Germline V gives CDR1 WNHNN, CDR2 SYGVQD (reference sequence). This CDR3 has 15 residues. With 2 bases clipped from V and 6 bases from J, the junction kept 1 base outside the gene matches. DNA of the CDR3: TGCGCCAGCAGTGAGGGACTAGCGGGAGCCAATGAGCAGTTCTTC. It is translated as CASSEGLAGANEQFF.

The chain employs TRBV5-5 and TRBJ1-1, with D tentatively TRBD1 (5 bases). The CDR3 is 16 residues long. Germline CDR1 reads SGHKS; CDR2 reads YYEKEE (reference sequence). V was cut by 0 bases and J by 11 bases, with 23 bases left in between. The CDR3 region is CASSLGISAGPPAAFF. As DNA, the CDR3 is TGTGCCAGCAGCTTGGGGATTAGCGCGGGACCGCCAGCCGCTTTCTTT. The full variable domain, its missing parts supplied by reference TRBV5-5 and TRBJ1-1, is DAGVTQSPTHLIKTRGQQVTLRCSPISGHKSVSWYQQVLGQGPQFIFQYYEKEERGRGNFPDRFSARQFPNYSSELNVNALLLGDSALYLCASSLGISAGPPAAFFGQGTRLTVV.

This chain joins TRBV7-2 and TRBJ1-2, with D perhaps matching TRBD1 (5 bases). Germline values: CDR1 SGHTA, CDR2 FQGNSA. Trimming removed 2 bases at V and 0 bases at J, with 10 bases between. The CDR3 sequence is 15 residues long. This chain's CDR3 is CASSLFRQPNYGYTF. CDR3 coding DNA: TGTGCCAGCAGCTTATTCCGACAGCCTAACTATGGCTACACCTTC.

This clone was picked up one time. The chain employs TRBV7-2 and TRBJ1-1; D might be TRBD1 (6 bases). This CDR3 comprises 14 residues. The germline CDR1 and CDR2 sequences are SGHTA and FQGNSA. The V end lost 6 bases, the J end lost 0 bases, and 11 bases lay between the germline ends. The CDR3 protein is CASRPGHLNTEAFF. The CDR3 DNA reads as TGTGCCAGCAGGCCGGGACACTTGAACACTGAAGCTTTCTTT.

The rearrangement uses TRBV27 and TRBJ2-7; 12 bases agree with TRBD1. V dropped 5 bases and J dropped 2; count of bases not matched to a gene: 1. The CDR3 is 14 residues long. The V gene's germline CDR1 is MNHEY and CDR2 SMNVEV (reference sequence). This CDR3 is CASSGTGGPYEQYF. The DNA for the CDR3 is TGTGCCAGCAGTGGGACAGGGGGCCCCTACGAGCAGTACTTC.

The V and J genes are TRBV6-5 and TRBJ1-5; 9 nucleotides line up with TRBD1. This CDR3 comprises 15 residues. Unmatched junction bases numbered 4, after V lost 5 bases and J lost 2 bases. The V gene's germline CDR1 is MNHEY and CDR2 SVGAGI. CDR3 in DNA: TGTGCCAGCAGTCCCGGGGACAGGGGCAATCAGCCCCAGCATTTT. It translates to CASSPGDRGNQPQHF.

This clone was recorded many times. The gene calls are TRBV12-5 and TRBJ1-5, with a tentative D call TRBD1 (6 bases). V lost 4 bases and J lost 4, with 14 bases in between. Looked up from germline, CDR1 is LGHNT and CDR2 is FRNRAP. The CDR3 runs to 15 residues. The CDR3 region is CASGSGHLKNQPQHF. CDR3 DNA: TGTGCTAGTGGTTCGGGACACCTTAAGAATCAGCCCCAGCATTTT.

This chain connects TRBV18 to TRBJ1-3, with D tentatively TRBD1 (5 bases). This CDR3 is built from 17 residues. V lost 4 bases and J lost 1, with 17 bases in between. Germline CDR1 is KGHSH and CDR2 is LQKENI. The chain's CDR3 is CASSQSPQGGSGNTIYF. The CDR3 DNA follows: TGTGCCAGCTCACAGTCCCCCCAGGGAGGATCTGGAAACACCATATATTTT.

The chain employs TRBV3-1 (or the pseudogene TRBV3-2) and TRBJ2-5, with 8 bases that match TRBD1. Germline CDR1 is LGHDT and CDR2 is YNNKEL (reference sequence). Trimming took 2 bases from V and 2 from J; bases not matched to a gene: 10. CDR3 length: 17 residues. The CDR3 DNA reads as TGTGCCAGCAGCCAACGGCATGACAGGGGAGGTCAAGAGACCCAGTACTTC. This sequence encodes CASSQRHDRGGQETQYF.

CDR3 amino acids: CASSIKRRIQYF. Written as DNA, the CDR3 is TGTGCCAGTAGTATAAAGAGGCGGATTCAGTACTTC. The chain combines TRBV19 with TRBJ2-4; D not resolved. Per germline, CDR1 LNHDA and CDR2 SQIVND (reference sequence). This CDR3 has 12 residues. Trimming removed 2 bases at V and 10 bases at J, with 9 bases between.

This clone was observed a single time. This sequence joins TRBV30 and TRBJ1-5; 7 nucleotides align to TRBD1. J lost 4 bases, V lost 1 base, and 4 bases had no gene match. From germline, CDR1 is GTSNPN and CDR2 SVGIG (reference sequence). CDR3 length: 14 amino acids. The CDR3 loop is CAWSEEQGNQPQHF. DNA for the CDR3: TGTGCCTGGAGTGAAGAACAGGGGAATCAGCCCCAGCATTTT.

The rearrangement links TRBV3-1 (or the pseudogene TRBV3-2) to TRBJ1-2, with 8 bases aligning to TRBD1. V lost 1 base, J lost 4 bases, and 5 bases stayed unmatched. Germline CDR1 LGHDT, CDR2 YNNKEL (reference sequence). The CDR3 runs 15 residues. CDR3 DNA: TGTGCCAGCAGCCAAGGAAACAGGGGGGTCTATGGCTACACCTTC. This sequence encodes CASSQGNRGVYGYTF.

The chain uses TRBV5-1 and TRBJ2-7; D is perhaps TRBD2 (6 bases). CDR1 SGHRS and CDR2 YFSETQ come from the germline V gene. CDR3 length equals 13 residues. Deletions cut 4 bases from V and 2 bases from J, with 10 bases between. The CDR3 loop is CASSAGTPYEQYF. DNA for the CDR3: TGCGCCAGCAGCGCCGGGACTCCCTACGAGCAGTACTTC.

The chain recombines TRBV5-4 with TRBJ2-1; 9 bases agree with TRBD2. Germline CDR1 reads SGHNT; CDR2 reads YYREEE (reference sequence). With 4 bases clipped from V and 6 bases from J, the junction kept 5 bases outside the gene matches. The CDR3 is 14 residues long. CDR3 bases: TGTGCCAGCAGCCTGACGGGACTAGCCAATGAGCAGTTCTTC. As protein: CASSLTGLANEQFF.

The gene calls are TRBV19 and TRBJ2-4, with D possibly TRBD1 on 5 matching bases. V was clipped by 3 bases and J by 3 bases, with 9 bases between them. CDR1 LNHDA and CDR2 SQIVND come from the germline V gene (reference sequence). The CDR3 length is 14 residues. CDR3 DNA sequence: TGTGCCAGTAGTATTGGGGCTGGCAAAAACATTCAGTACTTC. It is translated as CASSIGAGKNIQYF.

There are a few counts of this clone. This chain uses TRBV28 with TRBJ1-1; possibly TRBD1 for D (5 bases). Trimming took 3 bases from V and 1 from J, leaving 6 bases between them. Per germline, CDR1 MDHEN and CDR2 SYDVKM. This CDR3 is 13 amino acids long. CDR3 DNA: TGTGCCAGCAGTTTTCAGGGGAACACTGAAGCTTTCTTT. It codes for CASSFQGNTEAFF. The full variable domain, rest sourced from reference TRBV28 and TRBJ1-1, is DVKVTQSSRYLVKRTGEKVFLECVQDMDHENMFWYRQDPGLGLRLIYFSYDVKMKEKGDIPEGYSVSREKKERFSLILESASTNQTSMYLCASSFQGNTEAFFGQGTRLTVV.

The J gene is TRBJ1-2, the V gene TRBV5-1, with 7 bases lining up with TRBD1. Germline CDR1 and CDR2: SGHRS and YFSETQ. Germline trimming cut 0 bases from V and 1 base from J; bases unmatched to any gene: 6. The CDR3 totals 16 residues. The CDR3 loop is CASSLVQGSLNYGYTF. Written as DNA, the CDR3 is TGCGCCAGCAGCTTGGTACAGGGGTCCCTTAACTATGGCTACACCTTC.

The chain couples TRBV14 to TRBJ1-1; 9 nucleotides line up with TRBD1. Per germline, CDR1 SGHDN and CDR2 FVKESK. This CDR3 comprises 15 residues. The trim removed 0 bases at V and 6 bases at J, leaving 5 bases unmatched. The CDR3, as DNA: TGTGCCAGCAGCCAAGACCGGGACAGGGTGGCTGAAGCTTTCTTT. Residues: CASSQDRDRVAEAFF.

The CDR3 is CASSQGLAAPETQYF. The CDR3 DNA follows: TGTGCCAGCAGCCAAGGACTAGCGGCCCCAGAGACCCAGTACTTC. The chain couples TRBV7-9 to TRBJ2-5; TRBD2 agrees at 10 bases. CDR1 is SEHNR, CDR2 FQNEAQ, per germline (reference sequence). V was clipped by 5 bases and J by 4 bases; unmatched bases: 7. The CDR3 is 15 amino acids.

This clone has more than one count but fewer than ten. DNA of the CDR3: TGTGCCAGCAGCGTAGATCTAGGTAGTCAAGAGACCCAGTACTTC. Translated, it gives CASSVDLGSQETQYF. The rearrangement uses TRBV9 and TRBJ2-5; D gene uncertain. Germline lookup yields CDR1 SGDLS and CDR2 YYNGEE. This CDR3 region has 15 residues. V was trimmed by 0 bases and J by 2 bases, leaving 11 bases between them.

The chain's CDR3 is CASRLPGQGADEQYF. The CDR3 nucleotides read TGTGCCAGCAGACTTCCGGGACAGGGGGCTGACGAGCAGTACTTC. The chain has TRBV6-5 and TRBJ2-7; TRBD1 agrees at 12 bases. After removal of 6 bases from V and 5 bases from J, the junction contained 8 bases not matched to a gene. Germline loops: CDR1 MNHEY, CDR2 SVGAGI. This CDR3 comprises 15 residues.